This entry lists 3 T cell receptor beta chains sequenced from one sample in a study of blood T cell repertoires in COVID-19. The repertoire was sequenced with immunoSEQ multiplex PCR; TCRdb's copy has only in-frame clones and lacks some. The sample records roughly 190,000 clones, 83% being singletons. The specimen sequenced was peripheral blood. The receptor source for this set is a man aged 50 to 59 with active or convalescent COVID-19.

V and J are TRBV9 and TRBJ2-3; 9 bases agree with TRBD2. The CDR3 contains 17 residues. With 3 bases clipped from V and 3 bases from J, the junction kept 11 bases outside the gene matches. Germline loops: CDR1 SGDLS, CDR2 YYNGEE. CDR3 in DNA: TGTGCCAGCAGCGAGGGGAGGATAGCGGGGGTGACAGATACGCAGTATTTT. This encodes CASSEGRIAGVTDTQYF.

The chain combines TRBV7-2 with TRBJ2-1; a weak D match, TRBD2 (5 bases). CDR3 length: 13 residues. Germline loops: CDR1 SGHTA, CDR2 FQGNSA. The V end was cut by 0 bases, the J end by 9 bases, with 9 bases between. CDR3 protein: CASSLALAREQFF. The CDR3 DNA is TGTGCCAGCAGCTTAGCGTTAGCGCGTGAGCAGTTCTTC.

This clone has only one observation. The gene calls are TRBV28 and TRBJ2-1, with D perhaps TRBD1 (5 bases). This CDR3 region has 11 residues. CDR1 and CDR2 (germline): MDHEN, SYDVKM. V was shortened by 6 bases and J by 7 bases, with 7 bases between the two germline ends. CDR3 sequence: CASSRVNEQFF. DNA of the CDR3: TGTGCCAGCAGCAGGGTAAATGAGCAGTTCTTC.